The present TCR beta chain was sequenced within a study of blood T cell repertoires in COVID-19. The CDR3 contains 15 residues. V lost 3 bases, J lost 2 bases, and 13 bases lay in between. The germline V gene encodes CDR1 SNHLY and CDR2 FYNNEI. Here immunoSEQ multiplex PCR was the method, and the copy in TCRdb shows in-frame clones only, minus some. The data show over 70,000 clones, around 89% seen once. The material sequenced was peripheral blood. The origin of this receptor is a woman aged 80 or older with active or convalescent COVID-19. The chain employs TRBV2 and TRBJ1-2, with a tentative D call TRBD1 (6 bases). The CDR3 sequence: CASSEVGAANYGYTF. Here the CDR3 DNA reads TGTGCCAGCAGTGAGGTGGGGGCCGCAAACTATGGCTACACCTTC. The entire variable domain, with the rest obtained from reference TRBV2 and TRBJ1-2, is as follows: EPEVTQTPSHQVTQMGQEVILRCVPISNHLYFYWYRQILGQKVEFLVSFYNNEISEKSEIFDDQFSVERPDGSNFTLKIRSTKLEDSAMYFCASSEVGAANYGYTFGSGTRLTVV.